This entry features one T cell receptor (beta chain) sequence. Antigen specificity is unknown. The source of the sample is a study of cytomegalovirus exposure and HLA in healthy donors. Points from the study as a whole: The study recorded about 160 TCR beta chains that were cytomegalovirus-associated.

Looked up from germline, CDR1 is SGHRS and CDR2 is YFSETQ. This CDR3 is 15 amino acids long. With 4 bases removed from V and 0 bases from J, the gap between germline ends came to 11 bases. Clones were sequenced by immunoSEQ multiplex PCR, and TCRdb holds only the in-frame ones, with some missing. This sample yields approximately 280,000 clones, of which 65% to 90% are seen a single time; roughly 1% belongs to the top ten. The sequenced sample consisted of PBMCs. This chain joins TRBV5-1 and TRBJ1-5, with D maybe TRBD1 (5 bases). The sequence came from a young woman in good health and CMV-seronegative. CDR3 residues: CASSPEDSSNQPQHF. Here the CDR3 DNA reads TGCGCCAGCAGCCCTGAAGACAGTAGCAATCAGCCCCAGCATTTT.